These 15 T cell receptor beta chains came from one sample sequenced in a study of cytomegalovirus exposure and HLA in healthy donors. PCR primers comprised 60 Vbeta and 13 Jbeta primers. Sequenced by immunoSEQ multiplex PCR; TCRdb stores in-frame clones only, minus some. This table holds almost 200,000 clones, around 85% found once. The sample comprised PBMCs. The receptor set was obtained from a woman between 45 and 65 years old in good health and CMV-seronegative.

The genes are TRBV5-1 and TRBJ2-1; 10 bases are shared with TRBD2. The CDR3 is 16 residues long. The ends lost 5 bases at V and 5 bases at J; junction bases unmatched: 10. CDR1 is SGHRS and CDR2 is YFSETQ in the germline V gene. The CDR3 DNA is TGCGCCAGCAGAGTTTGGCTAGCGGGAGTAAACAATGAGCAGTTCTTC. Encoded protein: CASRVWLAGVNNEQFF.

The chain joins TRBV30 to TRBJ1-1; 7 nucleotides match TRBD1. In germline, CDR1 is GTSNPN, CDR2 SVGIG (reference sequence). With 2 bases clipped from V and 2 bases from J, the junction kept 2 bases outside the gene matches. The CDR3 is 13 amino acids. The CDR3: CAWSRGRNTEAFF. The CDR3, as DNA: TGTGCCTGGAGTAGGGGGCGAAACACTGAAGCTTTCTTT.

This chain links TRBV18 with TRBJ2-7, with D maybe TRBD1 (5 bases). Germline V CDR1 and CDR2: KGHSH, LQKENI. Trimming shortened V by 5 bases and J by 6 bases, and 14 bases separated the two germline ends. The CDR3 is 13 residues long. This CDR3 is CASSRTRPAEQYF. CDR3 DNA: TGTGCCAGCTCAAGGACACGCCCGGCCGAGCAGTACTTC.

This rearrangement joins TRBV7-9 to TRBJ1-5; D is possibly TRBD1 (5 bases). V was clipped by 3 bases and J by 5 bases, with 11 bases between them. The germline V gene encodes CDR1 SEHNR and CDR2 FQNEAQ (reference sequence). The CDR3 is 14 amino acids. The CDR3 DNA follows: TGTGCCAGCAGCTTCACAGGACGCGATCAGCCCCAGCATTTT. Its protein is CASSFTGRDQPQHF.

The chain joins TRBV4-1 to TRBJ2-1; 7 bases align to TRBD1. V was pared by 2 bases and J by 6 bases, with 10 bases of the junction left unmatched. The V gene's germline CDR1 is MGHRA and CDR2 YSYEKL. The CDR3 extends over 16 amino acids. CDR3 region: CASSQPPRDSRNEQFF. CDR3 coding DNA: TGCGCCAGCAGCCAACCCCCCCGGGACAGCCGCAATGAGCAGTTCTTC.

The V and J genes are TRBV2 and TRBJ2-3, with D unclear. CDR3 length: 14 amino acids. V shed 7 bases and J shed 1 base, with 12 bases lying between them. Germline V gives CDR1 SNHLY, CDR2 FYNNEI. The CDR3 DNA reads as TGTGCCAGCACTAGAGGTTTGGGCACAGATACGCAGTATTTT. Translation gives CASTRGLGTDTQYF.

The rearrangement uses TRBV28 and TRBJ2-5; 7 nucleotides align to TRBD1. J was trimmed by 5 bases and V by 3 bases; bases with no gene match: 6. Germline CDR1 MDHEN, CDR2 SYDVKM. The CDR3 is 14 amino acids. The CDR3 DNA follows: TGTGCCAGCAGTTTCGGAACAGGGGTGGAGACCCAGTACTTC. Amino acid sequence: CASSFGTGVETQYF.

The chain combines TRBV19 with TRBJ2-1; TRBD2 matches at 11 bases. The CDR3 length is 17 residues. With V trimmed by 2 bases and J by 7 bases, 10 bases remained unmatched. Germline CDR1 and CDR2: LNHDA and SQIVND (reference sequence). The CDR3 coding sequence is TGTGCCAGTAGTATACCCCTGGCTGTAGCGGGAGGGAATGAGCAGTTCTTC. This encodes CASSIPLAVAGGNEQFF. The variable domain in full, with the rest retrieved from reference TRBV19 and TRBJ2-1, is DGGITQSPKYLFRKEGQNVTLSCEQNLNHDAMYWYRQDPGQGLRLIYYSQIVNDFQKGDIAEGYSVSREKKESFPLTVTSAQKNPTAFYLCASSIPLAVAGGNEQFFGPGTRLTVL.

The gene calls are TRBV7-9 and TRBJ2-1; 9 bases line up with TRBD1. CDR1 and CDR2 from the germline V gene are SEHNR and FQNEAQ (reference sequence). This CDR3 is 15 amino acids long. V lost 4 bases and J lost 5; bases outside the gene matches: 6. CDR3 DNA sequence: TGTGCCAGCAGCTCGCCCGGGACAGGGAACAATGAGCAGTTCTTC. Translating gives CASSSPGTGNNEQFF.

The chain employs TRBV5-1 and TRBJ1-5, with 7 bases identical to TRBD1. CDR3 size: 16 residues. Germline V CDR1 and CDR2: SGHRS, YFSETQ. V lost 0 bases to trimming and J lost 0 bases; unmatched junction nucleotides: 3. The CDR3 DNA reads as TGCGCCAGCAGCTTGGCAGGGACAGATAGCAATCAGCCCCAGCATTTT. Translated, it gives CASSLAGTDSNQPQHF. Drawing the rest from reference TRBV5-1 and TRBJ1-5, the complete variable domain is KAGVTQTPRYLIKTRGQQVTLSCSPISGHRSVSWYQQTPGQGLQFLFEYFSETQRNKGNFPGRFSGRQFSNSRSEMNVSTLELGDSALYLCASSLAGTDSNQPQHFGDGTRLSIL.

The V call is TRBV6-1, the J call TRBJ1-3; 7 nucleotides align to TRBD1. The CDR3 spans 16 residues. From germline, CDR1 is MNHNS and CDR2 SASEGT. V gave up 4 bases and J gave up 0 bases; unmatched junction bases: 6. The CDR3 loop reads CASSVHGTDSGNTIYF. The CDR3 DNA reads TGTGCCAGCAGTGTTCATGGGACAGACTCTGGAAACACCATATATTTT.

This rearrangement joins TRBV7-2 to TRBJ1-2; D remains unclear. The germline CDR1 and CDR2 sequences are SGHTA and FQGNSA. V lost 4 bases and J lost 2, with 17 bases in between. CDR3 size: 16 residues. CDR3 protein: CASSSLGGRSNYGYTF. The CDR3 DNA reads TGTGCCAGCAGCTCCCTCGGAGGCAGGTCAAACTATGGCTACACCTTC.

The chain uses TRBV27 and TRBJ1-1; 8 bases fit TRBD1. Per germline, CDR1 MNHEY and CDR2 SMNVEV (reference sequence). V lost 6 bases and J lost 0; bases outside the gene matches: 6. This CDR3 has 15 amino acids. The CDR3 nucleotides read TGTGCCAGCAGGTTTGCGGACAGGGTGAACACTGAAGCTTTCTTT. This encodes CASRFADRVNTEAFF.

V is TRBV6-6 and J is TRBJ2-2, with D unresolved. V was pared by 2 bases and J by 3 bases, with 7 bases between. CDR1 MNHNY and CDR2 SVGAGI come from the germline V gene (reference sequence). CDR3 length equals 14 residues. CDR3: CASSYRFDTGELFF. The CDR3 nucleotides are TGTGCCAGCAGTTACCGTTTTGACACCGGGGAGCTGTTTTTT.

The chain recombines TRBV18 with TRBJ1-2; D uncertain. Germline CDR1 reads KGHSH; CDR2 reads LQKENI. This CDR3 comprises 13 residues. Trimming cost V 6 bases and J 4 bases, with 12 bases left between them. CDR3: CASSTQRIYGYTF. The CDR3 DNA reads TGTGCCAGCTCGACTCAGAGAATCTATGGCTACACCTTC.